The 8 T cell receptor beta chains reported below all come from one sample, sequenced in a study of regulatory T cells in long-lasting Graves disease. The time point was: newly diagnosed GD, antithyroid drugs for less than 3 months. Extracted PBMC RNA gave rise to the TCR library. According to the study, TCR beta libraries were built with iRepertoire HTBI primers and CDR3-region Arm-PCR. TCRdb re-called the multiplex PCR reads through MiXCR, storing one row per CDR3 protein. The data contain fewer than 350,000 distinct CDR3 sequences, 18% of them seen just once; the ten biggest clones take up approximately 35%. This sample comprised peripheral blood mononuclear cells (PBMCs), obtained at new diagnosis, from a patient treated with antithyroid drugs. Every receptor here comes from a female donor with Graves disease.

The sample holds a few counts of this clonotype. This chain connects TRBV20-1 to TRBJ1-2; TRBD1 might be the D (6 bases). CDR1 is DFQATT, CDR2 SNEGSKA, per germline (reference sequence). The V and J ends lost 1 base and 4 bases respectively, with 10 bases between them. This CDR3 spans 13 amino acids. The CDR3 nucleotides read TGCAGTGCTAGAGCAGGGGTGGGCTATGGCTACACCTTC. Translation gives CSARAGVGYGYTF.

Ten or more counts support this clonotype. V and J are TRBV12-3 or TRBV12-4 and TRBJ2-1; TRBD2 aligns across 9 bases. The V segment lost 4 bases and the J segment 6 bases; nucleotides outside the gene matches: 10. The CDR3 is 16 residues long. The CDR3 loop is CASSSGTSWGGNEQFF. The CDR3 bases are TGTGCCAGCAGTTCCGGGACTAGCTGGGGAGGCAATGAGCAGTTCTTC.

This clonotype was observed at least ten times. The rearrangement links TRBV3-1 to TRBJ2-5; TRBD1 might be the D (5 bases). There are 16 residues in the CDR3. CDR1 and CDR2 from the germline V gene are LGHDT and YNNKEL (reference sequence). V was clipped by 0 bases and J by 4 bases, with 15 bases between them. The CDR3 reads CASSQDPGSPRETQYF. The CDR3 DNA sequence: TGTGCCAGCAGCCAAGACCCAGGGTCGCCACGAGAGACCCAGTACTTC.

This chain joins TRBV13 and TRBJ2-1, with D uncertain. Trimming removed 2 bases from V and 7 bases from J, with 3 bases in between. Germline V CDR1 and CDR2: PRHDT, FYEKMQ (reference sequence). The CDR3 is made up of 11 amino acids. CDR3 sequence: CASSLWNEQFF. Here the CDR3 DNA reads TGTGCCAGCAGCTTATGGAATGAGCAGTTCTTC. The complete variable domain, with remaining parts taken from reference TRBV13 and TRBJ2-1, reads AAGVIQSPRHLIKEKRETATLKCYPIPRHDTVYWYQQGPGQDPQFLISFYEKMQSDKGSIPDRFSAQQFSDYHSELNMSSLELGDSALYFCASSLWNEQFFGPGTRLTVL.

As concerns this clonotype: The CDR3 end shows no conserved phenylalanine or tryptophan, and so a read error is likely. This chain joins TRBV6-2 or TRBV6-3 and TRBJ2-3; tentative D call: TRBD2 (6 bases). V was clipped by 6 bases and J by 1 base, with 14 bases between them. This CDR3 is 15 amino acids long. CDR1 and CDR2 (germline): MNHEY, SVGEGT. The CDR3 DNA sequence: TGTGCCAGCAGCCTAGAGCGGGCCCGCACAGATACGCAGTATTCT. Amino acid sequence: CASSLERARTDTQYS.

This clonotype showed up many times. The gene calls are TRBV19 and TRBJ2-7; D may be TRBD1 or TRBD2 (5 bases each). V was shortened by 5 bases and J by 2 bases, with 13 bases between the two germline ends. Germline CDR1 and CDR2: LNHDA and SQIVND (reference sequence). The CDR3 runs 14 residues. CDR3 in DNA: TGTGCCAGTAGTCCCGGGACGCCTCCCTACGAGCAGTACTTC. It encodes CASSPGTPPYEQYF.

V gene TRBV5-1 combines with J gene TRBJ2-7; D is possibly TRBD2 (5 bases). Looked up from germline, CDR1 is SGHRS and CDR2 is YFSETQ. V was clipped by 1 base and J by 3 bases, with 11 bases between them. This CDR3 comprises 14 residues. In DNA, the CDR3 is TGCGCCAGCAGCTTGCTTGAGGGCTTCTACGAGCAGTACTTC. As protein: CASSLLEGFYEQYF.

This rearrangement joins TRBV11-2 to TRBJ2-3, with 10 nucleotides matching TRBD2. The CDR3 spans 17 residues. Germline V gives CDR1 SGHAT, CDR2 FQNNGV. J gave up 7 bases and V 3 bases, and 13 bases lay outside the gene matches. CDR3 nucleotides: TGTGCCAGCAGCTTGGGTCTGAGCGGGGGGGCCCGAAATACGCAGTATTTT. Its translation is CASSLGLSGGARNTQYF.